This passage covers 28 T cell receptor beta chains from one sample sequenced in a study of shared clonotypes between healthy human individuals. Only in-frame clones appear in the TCRdb table, and some are missing; sequencing was by immunoSEQ multiplex PCR. The sample holds approximately 2.1 million clones, about 92% seen once. Sequencing used naive CD4+ T cells from PBMCs. Subset described: CD45RA+ positively selected. These receptors were obtained from a man between 18 and 29 years old in good health. Some clones in this sample may be carry-over from other donors' samples.

The chain recombines TRBV11-2 with TRBJ2-5; the D call may be TRBD1 or TRBD2 (7 bases each). CDR3 length: 14 residues. Germline V gives CDR1 SGHAT, CDR2 FQNNGV. Trimming removed 7 bases from V and 7 bases from J, with 19 bases in between. CDR3 in DNA: TGTGCCAGCACCGCGACAGGGAGGGGTGCGACCCAGTACTTC. It translates to CASTATGRGATQYF. Filled out from reference TRBV11-2 and TRBJ2-5, the complete variable domain reads EAGVAQSPRYKIIEKRQSVAFWCNPISGHATLYWYQQILGQGPKLLIQFQNNGVVDDSQLPKDRFSAERLKGVDSTLKIQPAKLEDSAVYLCASTATGRGATQYFGPGTRLLVL.

Worth noting for this clone: Additional DNA sequences in this sample encode the identical CDR3. The J gene is TRBJ1-3, the V gene TRBV6-5; TRBD1 might be the D (5 bases). Germline assignment: CDR1 MNHEY and CDR2 SVGAGI. V was shortened by 2 bases and J by 0 bases, with 5 bases between the two germline ends. The CDR3 consists of 14 residues. The CDR3 nucleotides are TGTGCCAGCAGTTACGGGGGCTCTGGAAACACCATATATTTT. Its translation is CASSYGGSGNTIYF.

DNA for the CDR3: TGTGCCAGCAGCAGGGTGGGCGGGAGCTACAATGAGCAGTTCTTC. It yields the protein CASSRVGGSYNEQFF. The rearrangement links TRBV7-2 to TRBJ2-1; TRBD2 matches 7 bases. This CDR3 contains 15 residues. Germline V gene lookup returns CDR1 SGHTA and CDR2 FQGNSA. The ends lost 5 bases at V and 3 bases at J; junction bases unmatched: 7.

The chain carries TRBV18 and TRBJ2-5; a possible D gene is TRBD1 (6 bases). There are 14 residues in the CDR3. Germline CDR1 reads KGHSH; CDR2 reads LQKENI. V gave up 2 bases and J gave up 4 bases, with 11 bases separating them. The CDR3 region is CASSPRPGVETQYF. Here the CDR3 DNA reads TGTGCCAGCTCACCAAGACCAGGGGTAGAGACCCAGTACTTC.

The rearrangement uses TRBV29-1 and TRBJ2-1; 9 bases map to TRBD1. Germline CDR1 SQVTM, CDR2 ANQGSEA. Unmatched junction bases numbered 7, after V lost 6 bases and J lost 4 bases. This CDR3 comprises 14 residues. The CDR3 here is CSVSGTGRYNEQFF. CDR3 bases: TGCAGCGTCTCCGGGACAGGGAGATACAATGAGCAGTTCTTC.

The genes are TRBV15 and TRBJ2-3, with D unresolved. The V and J ends lost 2 bases and 6 bases respectively, with 9 bases between them. The CDR3 sequence is 13 residues long. Per the germline V gene, CDR1 is LNHNV and CDR2 is YYDKDF (reference sequence). The CDR3 nucleotides read TGTGCCACCAGCAGAACCACCCTGGATACGCAGTATTTT. This translates into CATSRTTLDTQYF.

The chain is built from TRBV5-3 and TRBJ1-5; 8 bases match TRBD1. TRBV5-3 is sorted into the ORF group, with uncertain function. The ends lost 8 bases at V and 5 bases at J; junction bases unmatched: 9. CDR3 length: 14 amino acids. The chain's CDR3 is CASSRDRGYQPQHF. The CDR3 region has the DNA TGTGCCAGCAGTCGCGACAGGGGATATCAGCCCCAGCATTTT.

The chain employs TRBV28 and TRBJ2-1, with D unclear. Germline-derived CDR1 and CDR2 are MDHEN and SYDVKM. The CDR3 covers 11 residues. Trimming pared 5 bases from V and 12 bases from J, leaving 11 bases between. CDR3 sequence (DNA): TGTGCCAGCAGTCCGCAGTTAGGGCAGTTCTTC. This sequence encodes CASSPQLGQFF. The full variable domain, in which reference TRBV28 and TRBJ2-1 provide the parts outside the CDR3, is DVKVTQSSRYLVKRTGEKVFLECVQDMDHENMFWYRQDPGLGLRLIYFSYDVKMKEKGDIPEGYSVSREKKERFSLILESASTNQTSMYLCASSPQLGQFFGPGTRLTVL.

The gene calls are TRBV5-8 and TRBJ2-3; 8 positions agree with TRBD2. Germline-derived CDR1 and CDR2 are SGHTS and YDEGEE. V gave up 5 bases and J gave up 4 bases; unmatched junction bases: 9. The CDR3 runs 15 residues. The CDR3 sequence: CASSGGGRRADTQYF. The CDR3 DNA reads TGTGCCAGCAGTGGCGGCGGGAGGAGAGCAGATACGCAGTATTTT.

The V and J genes are TRBV6-1 and TRBJ2-7; D uncertain. The CDR3 consists of 13 residues. The V and J ends lost 3 bases and 2 bases respectively, with 8 bases between them. Germline CDR1 reads MNHNS; CDR2 reads SASEGT. CDR3 sequence reads: CASSEGNPYEQYF. The CDR3 coding sequence is TGTGCCAGCAGTGAGGGGAATCCCTACGAGCAGTACTTC.

As regards this clone: Other DNA sequences in this sample translate to the same CDR3. The chain has TRBV7-3 and TRBJ2-7; 12 nucleotides match TRBD2. The length of the CDR3 is 15 residues. J was trimmed by 1 base and V by 5 bases; bases with no gene match: 3. CDR1 is SGHTA and CDR2 is FQGTGA in the germline V gene. The CDR3 nucleotides are TGTGCCAGCAGCCCCGGGACTAGCGGGTCCTACGAGCAGTACTTC. It translates to CASSPGTSGSYEQYF.

The CDR3 DNA reads TGTGCCAGCAGCTTAGGAACTGCGGGTCCCCTTTACGAGCAGTACTTC. It codes for CASSLGTAGPLYEQYF. This chain uses TRBV7-2 with TRBJ2-7; TRBD2 is a possible D gene (5 bases). CDR1 is SGHTA and CDR2 is FQGNSA in the germline V gene. With 1 base removed from V and 4 bases from J, the gap between germline ends came to 17 bases. The CDR3 is made up of 16 amino acids.

The chain is built from TRBV2 and TRBJ2-3, with 8 bases lining up with TRBD2. Germline V gene data show CDR1 as SNHLY and CDR2 as FYNNEI. V lost 7 bases and J lost 3; bases outside the gene matches: 9. This CDR3 contains 15 residues. This CDR3 reads CASTWTSPRTDTQYF. The DNA for the CDR3 is TGTGCCAGCACCTGGACTAGCCCAAGGACAGATACGCAGTATTTT.

The rearrangement uses TRBV12-5 and TRBJ2-7; 7 bases map to TRBD1. Germline CDR1 LGHNT, CDR2 FRNRAP. The CDR3 spans 14 residues. The V and J ends lost 4 bases and 3 bases, in that order; junction bases with no gene match: 6. The CDR3 here is CASGWQGVFYEQYF. CDR3 nucleotide sequence: TGTGCTAGTGGTTGGCAGGGGGTTTTCTACGAGCAGTACTTC.

Remarks on this clone: The identical CDR3 is also encoded by other nucleotide sequences in the sample. The V call is TRBV5-1, the J call TRBJ1-3, with a possible D match to TRBD1 (5 bases). Germline assignment: CDR1 SGHRS and CDR2 YFSETQ. CDR3 length: 14 amino acids. Trimming cost V 2 bases and J 2 bases, with 8 bases left between them. CDR3 region: CASSLPGPGNTIYF. In DNA form, the CDR3 reads TGCGCCAGCAGCTTACCGGGACCTGGAAACACCATATATTTT.

The chain joins TRBV14 to TRBJ2-7, with D unclear. Trimming shortened V by 0 bases and J by 3 bases, and 9 bases separated the two germline ends. This CDR3 region has 14 residues. The V gene's germline CDR1 is SGHDN and CDR2 FVKESK. The CDR3 region is CASSQDPPYYEQYF. CDR3 DNA sequence: TGTGCCAGCAGCCAAGATCCACCTTACTACGAGCAGTACTTC.

J is TRBJ2-1 and V is TRBV9, with D unresolved. CDR1 and CDR2 from the germline V gene are SGDLS and YYNGEE. V lost 0 bases to trimming and J lost 6 bases, with 10 bases between them. The CDR3 covers 14 residues. CDR3 loop: CASSVVVAGNEQFF. The CDR3 bases are TGTGCCAGCAGCGTAGTAGTGGCCGGCAATGAGCAGTTCTTC.

The J gene is TRBJ2-7, the V gene TRBV10-3; D is perhaps TRBD2 (5 bases). The V and J ends lost 6 bases and 0 bases respectively, with 15 bases between them. CDR3 size: 15 residues. The germline CDR1 and CDR2 sequences are ENHRY and SYGVKD. CDR3 coding DNA: TGTGCCATCAGAGAGAGCGGAGCAGACTCCTACGAGCAGTACTTC. Amino acid sequence: CAIRESGADSYEQYF.

This chain joins TRBV7-2 and TRBJ2-5; TRBD2 matches 9 bases. The DNA end lines up better with TRBJ2-7; the J call may be wrong. The CDR3 spans 18 residues. Germline CDR1 reads SGHTA; CDR2 reads FQGNSA. CDR3 DNA sequence: TGTGCCAGCAGCTTAGTCCCCGCCCTTAGCGGGAGCTCCTACGAGCAGTACTTC. Translated: CASSLVPALSGSSYEQYF.

The chain links TRBV28 to TRBJ1-6; D remains unclear. The ends were cut back, 7 bases at V and 9 bases at J, with 16 bases in the middle. The length of the CDR3 is 14 residues. The germline V gene has CDR1 MDHEN and CDR2 SYDVKM. The CDR3 region has the DNA TGTGCCAGCACCCCGTCCGGGATTATTTCACCCCTCCACTTT. Its translation is CASTPSGIISPLHF.

V gene TRBV28 combines with J gene TRBJ2-2; the match to TRBD2 covers 7 bases. Trimming cost V 7 bases and J 0 bases; bases outside gene matches: 5. Germline V gives CDR1 MDHEN, CDR2 SYDVKM. The CDR3 consists of 15 residues. CDR3 bases: TGTGCCAGCAAAGCGGGAAGTACGAACACCGGGGAGCTGTTTTTT. It yields the protein CASKAGSTNTGELFF.

The chain couples TRBV27 to TRBJ2-6; possible D gene TRBD1, 6 bases. Germline CDR1 and CDR2: MNHEY and SMNVEV (reference sequence). The germline V and J ends were trimmed by 2 bases and 0 bases, with 17 bases remaining between them. This CDR3 comprises 19 residues. DNA of the CDR3: TGTGCCAGCAGTTTAAAGGCTGGGGGACACGCCTCTGGGGCCAACGTCCTGACTTTC. Protein product: CASSLKAGGHASGANVLTF.

This rearrangement joins TRBV2 to TRBJ2-5, with D possibly TRBD1 on 5 matching bases. CDR1 SNHLY and CDR2 FYNNEI come from the germline V gene. The V end lost 1 base, the J end lost 5 bases, and 14 bases lay between the germline ends. This CDR3 has 15 residues. The CDR3 DNA reads as TGTGCCAGCAGTGAAGGTGCAGGGCCGGGCGAGACCCAGTACTTC. The encoded protein is CASSEGAGPGETQYF.

The chain has TRBV6-1 and TRBJ2-1, with 11 bases fitting TRBD2. The CDR3 sequence is 15 residues long. With V trimmed by 8 bases and J by 4 bases, 7 bases remained unmatched. CDR1 and CDR2 from the germline V gene are MNHNS and SASEGT. The DNA for the CDR3 is TGTGCCAGCGGTCTGACTAGCGGGACTTACAATGAGCAGTTCTTC. Residues: CASGLTSGTYNEQFF.

The chain joins TRBV27 to TRBJ2-7; unclear D gene. V was shortened by 6 bases and J by 3 bases, with 12 bases between the two germline ends. The germline V gene encodes CDR1 MNHEY and CDR2 SMNVEV (reference sequence). The CDR3 has 13 residues. The CDR3 loop reads CASSSSGFYEQYF. The DNA for the CDR3 is TGTGCCAGCAGCAGTTCCGGGTTCTACGAGCAGTACTTC.

The chain couples TRBV4-3 to TRBJ2-7; 11 bases are shared with TRBD2. The V segment lost 4 bases and the J segment 3 bases; nucleotides outside the gene matches: 5. The germline CDR1 and CDR2 sequences are LGHNA and YSLEER. The CDR3 covers 15 residues. CDR3 nucleotides: TGCGCCAGCAGCCTTACTAGCGGGAGCGGCTACGAGCAGTACTTC. This sequence encodes CASSLTSGSGYEQYF.

This sequence joins TRBV23-1 and TRBJ2-1; D ambiguous. TRBV23-1 is an open reading frame, and its role is uncertain. Trimming cost V 2 bases and J 7 bases, with 12 bases left between them. The CDR3 contains 14 residues. The CDR3: CASSQASSGNEQFF. DNA of the CDR3: TGCGCCAGCAGTCAAGCTAGTTCGGGTAATGAGCAGTTCTTC.

The J gene is TRBJ2-7, the V gene TRBV5-4; 14 bases are a match to TRBD2. Germline V gene data show CDR1 as SGHNT and CDR2 as YYREEE (reference sequence). The V segment lost 4 bases and the J segment 5 bases; nucleotides outside the gene matches: 11. The CDR3 runs 17 residues. CDR3 nucleotide sequence: TGTGCCAGCAGCACGAAGGGGACTAGCGGGAGTCACGACGAGCAGTACTTC. Protein product: CASSTKGTSGSHDEQYF.